These 27 T cell receptor beta chains originate from one sample sequenced in a study of response to subunit inactivated influenza vaccine. TCRdb analysed the RT-PCR reads with MiXCR anew, one entry per CDR3 protein. The profile covers some 300,000 distinct CDR3 sequences, with 20% to 25% appearing a single time and 10% taken by the ten largest. Specimen: PBMCs from blood, collected about 20 months after vaccination. Receptors originate from a man aged 50-75 years who received an inactivated influenza vaccine.

This clonotype was counted only a few times. The chain recombines TRBV20-1 with TRBJ1-5, with TRBD1 matching 10 bases. CDR3 size: 14 residues. Germline trimming cut 5 bases from V and 0 bases from J; bases unmatched to any gene: 1. Germline V gives CDR1 DFQATT, CDR2 SNEGSKA (reference sequence). CDR3 nucleotides: TGCAGTGCTGGACAGGGGGATAGCAATCAGCCCCAGCATTTT. Translated, it gives CSAGQGDSNQPQHF.

The genes are TRBV6-1 and TRBJ2-5; D remains ambiguous. CDR3 size: 15 residues. Trimming pared 8 bases from V and 4 bases from J, leaving 20 bases between. Germline V CDR1 and CDR2: MNHNS, SASEGT. The CDR3 DNA sequence: TGTGCCAGCCGAAAAAGACCTAGTCTTGGAGAGACCCAGTACTTC. Amino acids: CASRKRPSLGETQYF.

The CDR3 DNA reads as TGCAGTGCTAGAGCTATAGTCCGACAAGAGACCCAGTACTTC. Amino acids: CSARAIVRQETQYF. This sequence joins TRBV20-1 and TRBJ2-5; D gene uncertain. CDR1 and CDR2 from the germline V gene are DFQATT and SNEGSKA (reference sequence). The CDR3 consists of 14 residues. With 1 base removed from V and 2 bases from J, the gap between germline ends came to 11 bases.

In this sample, this clonotype turned up once. The chain links TRBV20-1 to TRBJ2-5; D gene uncertain. CDR3 length: 14 residues. V was pared by 2 bases and J by 1 base, with 11 bases between. From germline, CDR1 is DFQATT and CDR2 SNEGSKA (reference sequence). The chain's CDR3 is CSARIAPIQETQYF. The CDR3 DNA sequence: TGCAGTGCTAGAATTGCGCCGATCCAAGAGACCCAGTACTTC.

This chain links TRBV6-1 with TRBJ1-2; 7 bases line up with TRBD1. Germline CDR1 reads MNHNS; CDR2 reads SASEGT. Trimming removed 10 bases from V and 3 bases from J; junction bases left unmatched: 11. The CDR3 runs 14 residues. This chain's CDR3 is CATRQTGVDYGYTF. The CDR3 nucleotides read TGTGCCACCAGACAAACAGGGGTTGACTATGGCTACACCTTC.

This clonotype showed up just once. The chain uses TRBV29-1 and TRBJ1-1; D unresolved. The CDR3 runs 12 residues. Germline values: CDR1 SQVTM, CDR2 ANQGSEA. Between the trimmed V and J ends, which lost 6 bases and 1 base, there was a span of 9 bases. This CDR3 reads CSVGYRNTEAFF. CDR3 sequence (DNA): TGCAGCGTCGGCTATAGGAACACTGAAGCTTTCTTT.

This clonotype was seen a handful of times. This chain links TRBV6-5 with TRBJ2-7, with D perhaps matching TRBD1 (5 bases). The germline V gene encodes CDR1 MNHEY and CDR2 SVGAGI. Trimming cost V 3 bases and J 3 bases, with 21 bases left between them. The CDR3 spans 17 residues. This CDR3 reads CASSYQDPGRGNYEQYF. CDR3 nucleotide sequence: TGTGCCAGCAGTTATCAGGATCCGGGTAGGGGTAACTACGAGCAGTACTTC.

The rearrangement uses TRBV5-4 and TRBJ2-7; D might be TRBD2 (5 bases). CDR3 length equals 14 residues. The germline gives CDR1 SGHNT, CDR2 YYREEE (reference sequence). Trimming removed 0 bases at V and 1 base at J, with 8 bases between. The CDR3 nucleotides read TGTGCCAGCAGCTTGGAAGCGGTTTCCTACGAGCAGTACTTC. Its translation is CASSLEAVSYEQYF.

The V call is TRBV12-3 or TRBV12-4, the J call TRBJ1-1, with D perhaps matching TRBD1 (5 bases). Trimming shortened V by 7 bases and J by 3 bases, and 15 bases separated the two germline ends. The CDR3 consists of 14 residues. The CDR3, as DNA: TGTGCCAGCACTGAGTTTTTGGGGGACACTGAAGCTTTCTTT. It yields the protein CASTEFLGDTEAFF.

This clonotype was observed a few times. The chain carries TRBV7-2 and TRBJ1-6, with D tentatively TRBD1 (6 bases). Trimming pared 7 bases from V and 10 bases from J, leaving 17 bases between. CDR1 and CDR2 from the germline V gene are SGHTA and FQGNSA. The CDR3 length is 14 residues. CDR3 residues: CASKNLQGNSPLHF. In DNA, the CDR3 is TGTGCCAGCAAAAACCTCCAGGGGAACTCACCCCTCCACTTT.

This chain uses TRBV10-3 with TRBJ2-3; no reliable D call. The CDR3 runs to 13 residues. Germline assignment: CDR1 ENHRY and CDR2 SYGVKD. V was shortened by 5 bases and J by 6 bases, with 12 bases between the two germline ends. CDR3 DNA: TGTGCCATCAGTAGCTTTGGTCGGGATACGCAGTATTTT. It encodes CAISSFGRDTQYF.

In this sample, this clonotype turned up a few times. This chain uses TRBV20-1 with TRBJ1-3; 8 bases are a match to TRBD1. V was clipped by 6 bases and J by 0 bases; unmatched bases: 10. Germline V CDR1 and CDR2: DFQATT, SNEGSKA (reference sequence). The CDR3 loop spans 16 amino acids. Here the CDR3 reads CSAVGQGLSSGNTIYF. CDR3 DNA: TGCAGTGCAGTCGGACAGGGACTAAGCTCTGGAAACACCATATATTTT.

This chain links TRBV20-1 with TRBJ2-7; no firm D call. This CDR3 is built from 12 residues. Germline values: CDR1 DFQATT, CDR2 SNEGSKA (reference sequence). V lost 6 bases to trimming and J lost 6 bases, with 15 bases between them. CDR3 sequence: CSAGARMGEQYF. CDR3 nucleotides: TGCAGTGCAGGTGCTAGGATGGGCGAGCAGTACTTC.

V usage is TRBV5-1 and J usage is TRBJ2-1, with TRBD2 matching 10 bases. Germline assignment: CDR1 SGHRS and CDR2 YFSETQ. This CDR3 has 17 amino acids. The V segment lost 0 bases and the J segment 8 bases; nucleotides outside the gene matches: 11. The CDR3 DNA is TGCGCCAGCAGCTTGGCGTTTAGCGGGACTAGCGTGCATGAGCAGTTCTTC. The encoded protein is CASSLAFSGTSVHEQFF.

The V and J genes are TRBV30 and TRBJ2-2; no clear D gene. CDR3 size: 13 residues. Trimming pared 2 bases from V and 4 bases from J, leaving 8 bases between. From germline, CDR1 is GTSNPN and CDR2 SVGIG (reference sequence). CDR3 in DNA: TGTGCCTGGAGTAGACTGAGCACCGGGGAGCTGTTTTTT. Translating gives CAWSRLSTGELFF.

The J gene is TRBJ1-1, the V gene TRBV28; D perhaps matches TRBD1 (5 bases). This CDR3 contains 14 residues. Trimming cost V 5 bases and J 4 bases, with 14 bases left between them. Germline V gene data show CDR1 as MDHEN and CDR2 as SYDVKM. CDR3 nucleotides: TGTGCCAGCAGTGTCTTCCAGGGATCCACTGAAGCTTTCTTT. This translates into CASSVFQGSTEAFF.

V usage is TRBV4-3 and J usage is TRBJ2-7; 10 nucleotides match TRBD2. Losses at the gene ends were 1 base for V and 3 bases for J; bases not matched to a gene: 6. Germline CDR1 is LGHNA and CDR2 is YSLEER. The CDR3 covers 16 residues. DNA for the CDR3: TGCGCCAGCAGCCAAGCGGCAGCGGGAGGGCTCTACGAGCAGTACTTC. It yields the protein CASSQAAAGGLYEQYF.

The chain recombines TRBV5-1 with TRBJ2-7, with D tentatively TRBD2 (6 bases). Germline V lookup: CDR1 SGHRS, CDR2 YFSETQ. The CDR3 covers 16 residues. V lost 3 bases to trimming and J lost 3 bases, with 19 bases between them. DNA for the CDR3: TGCGCCAGCAGCTCGACTTTGCGGGGAAGAAGCTACGAGCAGTACTTC. Translated, it gives CASSSTLRGRSYEQYF. The full variable domain, in which reference TRBV5-1 and TRBJ2-7 provide the parts outside the CDR3, is KAGVTQTPRYLIKTRGQQVTLSCSPISGHRSVSWYQQTPGQGLQFLFEYFSETQRNKGNFPGRFSGRQFSNSRSEMNVSTLELGDSALYLCASSSTLRGRSYEQYFGPGTRLTVT.

Ten or more counts support this clonotype. The rearrangement uses TRBV29-1 and TRBJ1-1, with D possibly matching TRBD1 (5 bases). Germline V gives CDR1 SQVTM, CDR2 ANQGSEA. The CDR3 loop spans 13 amino acids. Trimming cost V 4 bases and J 1 base, with 10 bases left between them. The CDR3 coding sequence is TGCAGCGTTGGGCAGGGAGCGAACACTGAAGCTTTCTTT. This sequence encodes CSVGQGANTEAFF.

This clonotype was counted between two and nine times. The gene calls are TRBV4-1 and TRBJ1-2, with 8 positions matching TRBD1. V lost 2 bases, J lost 5 bases, and 7 bases stayed unmatched. The germline V gene has CDR1 MGHRA and CDR2 YSYEKL. The CDR3 runs 15 residues. CDR3 DNA: TGCGCCAGCAGCCAAACCGGACAGGGTTCTTATGGCTACACCTTC. This encodes CASSQTGQGSYGYTF.

This clonotype was counted between two and nine times. This chain joins TRBV9 and TRBJ1-4, with D possibly matching TRBD1 (6 bases). The germline V gene encodes CDR1 SGDLS and CDR2 YYNGEE. V was pared by 0 bases and J by 4 bases, with 10 bases between. The CDR3 is 15 residues long. CDR3 DNA sequence: TGTGCCAGCAGCGTAGGAGGACAGAATAATGAAAAACTGTTTTTT. It codes for CASSVGGQNNEKLFF.

V is TRBV5-1 and J is TRBJ2-4; 9 bases map to TRBD1. The germline V gene has CDR1 SGHRS and CDR2 YFSETQ. This CDR3 has 12 residues. The V segment lost 0 bases and the J segment 15 bases; nucleotides outside the gene matches: 4. The CDR3 DNA reads as TGCGCCAGCAGCTTGGAGGGACAGGGACGGTACTTC. It yields the protein CASSLEGQGRYF.

This clonotype was seen a handful of times. The chain is built from TRBV5-5 and TRBJ2-4; the match to TRBD1 covers 8 bases. In germline, CDR1 is SGHKS, CDR2 YYEKEE (reference sequence). The CDR3 is 20 residues long. The junction had 15 bases not matched to a gene; V was cut back by 0 bases and J by 1 base. In nucleotides, the CDR3 is TGTGCCAGCAGCTTGGGCGACAGGGGACAGCCCAAAGCGGCCAAAAACATTCAGTACTTC. The encoded protein is CASSLGDRGQPKAAKNIQYF.

The chain joins TRBV6-5 to TRBJ2-1; 7 bases line up with TRBD1. The CDR3 contains 16 residues. In germline, CDR1 is MNHEY, CDR2 SVGAGI. V dropped 0 bases and J dropped 0; count of bases not matched to a gene: 2. CDR3 nucleotides: TGTGCCAGCAGTTACTCTCCAGGGGGCTCCTACAATGAGCAGTTCTTC. Encoded protein: CASSYSPGGSYNEQFF.

This chain connects TRBV5-1 to TRBJ1-4; D possibly corresponds to TRBD1 (5 bases). CDR1 SGHRS and CDR2 YFSETQ come from the germline V gene. This CDR3 is 17 amino acids long. Trimming took 4 bases from V and 7 from J, leaving 23 bases between them. This chain's CDR3 is CASSLYGAGVGSEKLFF. In DNA form, the CDR3 reads TGCGCCAGCAGCCTGTACGGGGCTGGTGTTGGATCTGAAAAACTGTTTTTT. The complete variable domain, with remaining parts taken from reference TRBV5-1 and TRBJ1-4, reads KAGVTQTPRYLIKTRGQQVTLSCSPISGHRSVSWYQQTPGQGLQFLFEYFSETQRNKGNFPGRFSGRQFSNSRSEMNVSTLELGDSALYLCASSLYGAGVGSEKLFFGSGTQLSVL.

This chain uses TRBV27 with TRBJ1-3; D not resolved. V was shortened by 6 bases and J by 0 bases, with 12 bases between the two germline ends. The CDR3 loop spans 15 amino acids. Germline loops: CDR1 MNHEY, CDR2 SMNVEV (reference sequence). In nucleotides, the CDR3 is TGTGCCAGCAGAGCTGGGTCCAGCTCTGGAAACACCATATATTTT. Translating gives CASRAGSSSGNTIYF.

In its sample, this clonotype was seen many times. V is TRBV7-9 and J is TRBJ1-1; D unresolved. The CDR3 covers 11 residues. Deletions cut 5 bases from V and 5 bases from J, with 6 bases between. Germline lookup yields CDR1 SEHNR and CDR2 FQNEAQ (reference sequence). CDR3: CASSPRTEAFF. For the CDR3, the DNA is TGTGCCAGCAGCCCCCGTACTGAAGCTTTCTTT.